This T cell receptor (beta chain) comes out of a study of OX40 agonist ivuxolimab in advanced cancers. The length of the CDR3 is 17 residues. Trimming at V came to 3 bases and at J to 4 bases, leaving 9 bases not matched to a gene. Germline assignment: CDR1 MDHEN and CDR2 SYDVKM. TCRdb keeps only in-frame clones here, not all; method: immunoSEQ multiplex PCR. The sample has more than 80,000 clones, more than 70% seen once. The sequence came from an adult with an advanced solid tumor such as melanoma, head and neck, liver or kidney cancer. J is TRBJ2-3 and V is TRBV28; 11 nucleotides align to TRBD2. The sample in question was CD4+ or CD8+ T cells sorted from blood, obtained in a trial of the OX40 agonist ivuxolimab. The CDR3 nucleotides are TGTGCCAGCAGTTTGCGAAATAGCGGGGGGGTGGCAGATACGCAGTATTTT. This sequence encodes CASSLRNSGGVADTQYF.